Listed here are 22 T cell receptor beta chains from one sample, sequenced in a study of T cell repertoires in cytomegalovirus infection. TCRdb passed the reads through MiXCR, listing each CDR3 protein once. The data show more than 650,000 distinct CDR3 sequences, roughly a third seen once. Sample: PBMCs. The receptors were sampled from a human donor in good health (CMV status not recorded). Some clones in this sample may be carry-over from other donors' samples.

The rearrangement joins TRBV12-3 or TRBV12-4 to TRBJ1-5; D might be TRBD1 (5 bases). CDR3 length: 14 amino acids. The V end was cut by 8 bases, the J end by 4 bases, with 15 bases between. Here the CDR3 reads CASATGGKNQPQHF. The CDR3 bases are TGTGCCAGCGCCACGGGGGGGAAAAATCAGCCCCAGCATTTT.

This clonotype occurred a few times. This chain uses TRBV7-9 with TRBJ1-5; D is undetermined. The CDR3 consists of 15 residues. V was pared by 5 bases and J by 5 bases, with 16 bases between. The germline V gene encodes CDR1 SEHNR and CDR2 FQNEAQ (reference sequence). CDR3 loop: CASSPFSDPHQPQHF. Here the CDR3 DNA reads TGTGCCAGCAGCCCGTTTTCGGACCCTCATCAGCCCCAGCATTTT.

This clonotype was seen more than once but under ten times. This chain uses TRBV12-3 or TRBV12-4 with TRBJ2-2, with D perhaps being TRBD1 or TRBD2 (5 bases each). The CDR3 has 15 amino acids. Deletions cut 7 bases from V and 0 bases from J, with 12 bases between. The CDR3: CASIHRDPNTGELFF. The CDR3 DNA reads as TGTGCCAGCATCCACCGGGACCCGAACACCGGGGAGCTGTTTTTT.

The chain couples TRBV28 to TRBJ1-1; no clear D gene. The V end was cut by 7 bases, the J end by 7 bases, with 13 bases between. There are 12 residues in the CDR3. Germline loops: CDR1 MDHEN, CDR2 SYDVKM. The CDR3 nucleotides read TGTGCCAGCAACACGGCGGGCTTTGAAGCTTTCTTT. This gives the protein CASNTAGFEAFF.

This clonotype was observed a few times. CDR3 in DNA: TGTGCCAGCAGCCCCGCTGGACTAGCGGTTAGCTCCTACGAGCAGTACTTC. Translation gives CASSPAGLAVSSYEQYF. This chain connects TRBV12-3 or TRBV12-4 to TRBJ2-7, with 10 bases lining up with TRBD2. V lost 6 bases to trimming and J lost 0 bases; unmatched junction nucleotides: 11. The CDR3 is 17 amino acids.

This clonotype has a count of ten or more. The genes are TRBV12-3 or TRBV12-4 and TRBJ2-7, with 10 positions matching TRBD1. V gave up 7 bases and J gave up 5 bases; unmatched junction bases: 8. The CDR3 spans 14 residues. The CDR3 region has the DNA TGTGCCAGCAACTCCGGACAGGGGGGCCACGAGCAGTACTTC. Its protein product is CASNSGQGGHEQYF.

This clonotype was recorded a few times. This chain uses TRBV20-1 with TRBJ2-7; D tentatively fits TRBD1 or TRBD2 (5 bases each). Trimming pared 1 base from V and 4 bases from J, leaving 11 bases between. CDR1 is DFQATT and CDR2 is SNEGSKA in the germline V gene (reference sequence). The CDR3 has 13 residues. The CDR3 loop reads CSARAGTTYEQYF. The CDR3 nucleotides are TGCAGTGCTAGAGCAGGGACCACGTACGAGCAGTACTTC.

This clonotype came up many times. This chain joins TRBV19 and TRBJ2-4; D is undetermined. With 0 bases removed from V and 0 bases from J, the gap between germline ends came to 6 bases. CDR3 length: 15 residues. Germline-derived CDR1 and CDR2 are LNHDA and SQIVND (reference sequence). CDR3 amino acids: CASSIDTPAKNIQYF. DNA for the CDR3: TGTGCCAGTAGTATAGACACCCCAGCCAAAAACATTCAGTACTTC.

V and J are TRBV20-1 and TRBJ1-4; D uncertain. Trimming removed 7 bases from V and 7 bases from J, with 10 bases in between. The CDR3 contains 11 residues. Germline V CDR1 and CDR2: DFQATT, SNEGSKA (reference sequence). CDR3 nucleotides: TGCAGTGTTCCGTTGTTTGAAAAACTGTTTTTT. This codes for CSVPLFEKLFF.

The J gene is TRBJ1-2, the V gene TRBV19, with a possible D match to TRBD1 (5 bases). Germline V gene sequence: CDR1 LNHDA, CDR2 SQIVND (reference sequence). V lost 3 bases and J 6 bases, leaving 14 bases between the germline ends. The CDR3 runs 14 residues. The CDR3 here is CASSIRVGHHGYTF. In DNA, the CDR3 is TGTGCCAGTAGTATTAGGGTCGGACACCATGGCTACACCTTC. Supplemented by reference TRBV19 and TRBJ1-2, the full variable domain reads DGGITQSPKYLFRKEGQNVTLSCEQNLNHDAMYWYRQDPGQGLRLIYYSQIVNDFQKGDIAEGYSVSREKKESFPLTVTSAQKNPTAFYLCASSIRVGHHGYTFGSGTRLTVV.

This clonotype occurred a few times. The V and J genes are TRBV5-1 and TRBJ2-3, with 12 bases aligning to TRBD1. This CDR3 spans 15 amino acids. The V gene's germline CDR1 is SGHRS and CDR2 YFSETQ. J was trimmed by 5 bases and V by 5 bases; bases with no gene match: 6. In nucleotides, the CDR3 is TGCGCCAGCAGTTCGGGACAGGGGGCGCGAGATACGCAGTATTTT. Its translation is CASSSGQGARDTQYF.

A note on this clonotype: This may be a read error, as it is one base from a much larger clone. The chain recombines TRBV7-2 with TRBJ2-7; no definite D call. Looked up from germline, CDR1 is SGHTA and CDR2 is FQGNSA. This CDR3 comprises 13 residues. The CDR3 DNA follows: TGTGCCAGCAGCTTAGAGTTAGAGTACGGGCAGTACTTC. This gives the protein CASSLELEYGQYF.

This clonotype has ten or more counts. The chain recombines TRBV7-8 with TRBJ1-1; 7 nucleotides line up with TRBD1. Germline trimming cut 10 bases from V and 1 base from J; bases unmatched to any gene: 9. Germline CDR1 is SGHVS and CDR2 is FQNEAQ. The CDR3 is 14 amino acids. CDR3 nucleotides: TGTGCCACCCAGGGGGGACAGAGGAACACTGAAGCTTTCTTT. It is translated as CATQGGQRNTEAFF.

The CDR3 sequence is CASSYRYSYEQYF. The CDR3 region has the DNA TGTGCCAGCAGTTACAGATACTCCTACGAGCAGTACTTC. V gene TRBV6-8 combines with J gene TRBJ2-7; no reliable D call. This CDR3 comprises 13 residues. V lost 2 bases, J lost 0 bases, and 5 bases lay in between. Germline V gene sequence: CDR1 MNHGY, CDR2 SAAAGT.

The chain couples TRBV15 to TRBJ2-7; 9 bases line up with TRBD1. The trim removed 4 bases at V and 6 bases at J, leaving 10 bases unmatched. The CDR3 is 15 residues long. Germline V lookup: CDR1 LNHNV, CDR2 YYDKDF (reference sequence). CDR3 sequence (DNA): TGTGCCACCAGCAAGGGGGACAGGGTATCGGCCGAGCAGTACTTC. Its translation is CATSKGDRVSAEQYF. Drawing the rest from reference TRBV15 and TRBJ2-7, the complete variable domain is DAMVIQNPRYQVTQFGKPVTLSCSQTLNHNVMYWYQQKSSQAPKLLFHYYDKDFNNEADTPDNFQSRRPNTSFCFLDIRSPGLGDTAMYLCATSKGDRVSAEQYFGPGTRLTVT.

The chain couples TRBV2 to TRBJ1-1, with D possibly matching TRBD1 (5 bases). This CDR3 spans 13 amino acids. Trimming left V 4 bases short and J 6 bases short, with 12 bases between. Germline V lookup: CDR1 SNHLY, CDR2 FYNNEI. CDR3 in amino acids: CASSVEGRAEAFF. As DNA, the CDR3 is TGTGCCAGCAGTGTGGAGGGGAGGGCTGAAGCTTTCTTT.

The chain employs TRBV6-5 and TRBJ2-7; no clear D. The CDR3 runs to 11 residues. Germline V gives CDR1 MNHEY, CDR2 SVGAGI. The V end was cut by 2 bases, the J end by 5 bases, with 4 bases between. Written as DNA, the CDR3 is TGTGCCAGCAGTTACGGCCACGAGCAGTACTTC. Residues: CASSYGHEQYF.

This clonotype was detected a few times. The chain is built from TRBV28 and TRBJ2-1; D uncertain. The V gene's germline CDR1 is MDHEN and CDR2 SYDVKM. V was cut by 5 bases and J by 2 bases, with 13 bases left in between. The CDR3 contains 15 residues. CDR3 residues: CASSQPTVAYNEQFF. The CDR3 DNA reads as TGTGCCAGCAGTCAGCCGACGGTCGCCTACAATGAGCAGTTCTTC.

The chain joins TRBV2 to TRBJ2-1; 11 bases line up with TRBD2. J gave up 3 bases and V 5 bases, and 6 bases lay outside the gene matches. Germline loops: CDR1 SNHLY, CDR2 FYNNEI. The CDR3 is 16 amino acids. As DNA, the CDR3 is TGTGCCAGCAGTCGGGGACTAGCGGTACTCTACAATGAGCAGTTCTTC. Protein: CASSRGLAVLYNEQFF.

The chain has TRBV20-1 and TRBJ1-1; D is perhaps TRBD1 (5 bases). The CDR3 length is 14 residues. In germline, CDR1 is DFQATT, CDR2 SNEGSKA (reference sequence). The V gene lost 4 bases and the J gene lost 5 bases, with 17 bases spanning the gap. CDR3 coding DNA: TGCAGTGCTAACTTCCCGGGGCCCCAGACTGAAGCTTTCTTT. This sequence encodes CSANFPGPQTEAFF.

V gene TRBV28 combines with J gene TRBJ2-1, with 7 bases aligning to TRBD2. The trim removed 3 bases at V and 4 bases at J, leaving 6 bases unmatched. This CDR3 comprises 15 residues. Germline CDR1 reads MDHEN; CDR2 reads SYDVKM. The CDR3: CASSFLGGRYNEQFF. CDR3 bases: TGTGCCAGCAGTTTCTTGGGAGGGAGATACAATGAGCAGTTCTTC.

The CDR3 loop reads CATESADTQYF. The CDR3 DNA reads TGTGCCACCGAAAGTGCAGATACGCAGTATTTT. J is TRBJ2-3 and V is TRBV24-1; D is undetermined. The germline V and J ends were trimmed by 9 bases and 4 bases, with 7 bases remaining between them. The length of the CDR3 is 11 residues. Per the germline V gene, CDR1 is KGHDR and CDR2 is SFDVKD.